What follows are 15 T cell receptor beta chains derived from one specimen sequenced in a study of blood T cells in healthy people across ages. PCR was performed a second time for about 6 to 12 cycles using a sample-barcoded 5' primer and a J-beta primer mix. One entry per CDR3 protein results from TCRdb running MiXCR on the 5' RACE reads. Of fewer than 800,000 distinct CDR3 sequences in the sample, just under 25% are singletons; the top ten hold more than 7.5%. The sample also formed part of further work on T cells of mothers and their children.

The material sequenced was blood. All receptors come from a boy aged 5-17 years in good health.

This clonotype was seen more than once but under ten times. The chain uses TRBV5-6 and TRBJ2-1; 9 bases are shared with TRBD2. The CDR3 extends over 16 amino acids. The V gene end was trimmed by 3 bases and the J gene end by 1 base; junction bases not matched to a gene: 5. Germline CDR1 is SGHDT and CDR2 is YYEEEE. The DNA for the CDR3 is TGTGCCAGCAGCTCTGTAGCGGGGGAGTCCTACAATGAGCAGTTCTTC. Translating it yields CASSSVAGESYNEQFF.

The rearrangement links TRBV4-2 to TRBJ2-5; D gene unclear. V was trimmed by 6 bases and J by 5 bases, leaving 7 bases between them. This CDR3 has 11 residues. Germline V gene lookup returns CDR1 LGHNA and CDR2 YNFKEQ. The CDR3 reads CASSTFETQYF. For the CDR3, the DNA is TGTGCCAGCAGTACATTCGAGACCCAGTACTTC.

This clonotype has a count of ten or more. V gene TRBV7-2 combines with J gene TRBJ2-5; D is possibly TRBD2 (7 bases). V lost 3 bases to trimming and J lost 5 bases, with 13 bases between them. The CDR3 has 14 amino acids. Looked up from germline, CDR1 is SGHTA and CDR2 is FQGNSA. The DNA of the CDR3 is TGTGCCAGCAGCTTGACGGGGGGCAGGGAGACCCAGTACTTC. Protein product: CASSLTGGRETQYF.

The V call is TRBV6-5, the J call TRBJ1-1; D remains unclear. Trimming stripped 0 bases from V and 7 bases from J, with 6 bases between. CDR3 length: 12 amino acids. Germline CDR1 reads MNHEY; CDR2 reads SVGAGI. The DNA for the CDR3 is TGTGCCAGCAGTTACTCAGGCTTTGAAGCTTTCTTT. It yields the protein CASSYSGFEAFF.

The chain uses TRBV20-1 and TRBJ2-7; no reliable D call. The CDR3 spans 13 residues. Germline assignment: CDR1 DFQATT and CDR2 SNEGSKA (reference sequence). Trimming removed 4 bases at V and 6 bases at J, with 16 bases between. DNA for the CDR3: TGCAGTGCTACACCCGGGCAAGGAACCGAGCAGTACTTC. Amino acid sequence: CSATPGQGTEQYF.

This clonotype was seen a handful of times. The V call is TRBV28, the J call TRBJ2-3; a weak D match, TRBD2 (6 bases). CDR1 is MDHEN, CDR2 SYDVKM, per germline. The germline V and J ends were trimmed by 7 bases and 0 bases, with 11 bases remaining between them. CDR3 size: 14 residues. The CDR3: CASTISGSTDTQYF. The DNA for the CDR3 is TGTGCCAGCACCATAAGCGGGAGCACAGATACGCAGTATTTT.

Only a few counts were recorded for this clonotype. One end of the junction varies from germline; a read error may be responsible. The V call is TRBV29-1, the J call TRBJ2-5; TRBD1 might be the D (6 bases). This CDR3 is built from 14 residues. CDR1 and CDR2 from the germline V gene are SQVTM and ANQGSEA. In nucleotides, the CDR3 is TGCAGCGTTCCCGCTGACAGGATCGAAGAGACCCGGTACTTC. Its protein is CSVPADRIEETRYF.

DNA of the CDR3: TGCGCCAGCAGCCAAGACTACTTCCTCGAGCAGTACTTC. As protein: CASSQDYFLEQYF. The chain recombines TRBV4-1 with TRBJ2-7; D gene unclear. CDR1 and CDR2 (germline): MGHRA, YSYEKL. Deletions cut 0 bases from V and 6 bases from J, with 9 bases between. The length of the CDR3 is 13 residues.

The gene calls are TRBV5-6 and TRBJ2-7; unclear D gene. This CDR3 is 15 amino acids long. Trimming left V 4 bases short and J 1 base short, with 15 bases between. Germline V gene lookup returns CDR1 SGHDT and CDR2 YYEEEE. CDR3 loop: CASSTTLTISYEQYF. The CDR3 coding sequence is TGTGCCAGCAGCACTACCCTAACTATTTCCTACGAGCAGTACTTC.

The CDR3 loop is CSAVRMNTEAFF. CDR3 coding DNA: TGCAGCGCCGTTCGGATGAACACTGAAGCTTTCTTT. The chain has TRBV29-1 and TRBJ1-1, with D hard to call. V was shortened by 7 bases and J by 0 bases, with 9 bases between the two germline ends. Germline CDR1 and CDR2: SQVTM and ANQGSEA. CDR3 size: 12 residues.

The gene calls are TRBV4-3 and TRBJ2-4; weak D call: TRBD2 (6 bases). Germline CDR1 is LGHNA and CDR2 is YSLEER. Trimming stripped 1 base from V and 3 bases from J, with 13 bases between. This CDR3 has 16 amino acids. The CDR3 nucleotides are TGCGCCAGCAGCCAAGGGGCAGGAGGGGTCAAAAACATTCAGTACTTC. Protein sequence: CASSQGAGGVKNIQYF.

The V call is TRBV10-2, the J call TRBJ2-5; possibly TRBD1 or TRBD2 for D (6 bases each). The better agreement between TRBJ2-7 and the DNA end casts doubt on the J call. CDR3 size: 13 residues. Looked up from germline, CDR1 is WSHSY and CDR2 is SAAADI. For the CDR3, the DNA is TGCGCCAGCAAGGGGGGAGAGACCTACGAGCAGTACTTC. Protein sequence: CASKGGETYEQYF.

This clonotype was seen a few times. The J gene is TRBJ1-2, the V gene TRBV5-1; possibly TRBD1 for D (5 bases). V lost 3 bases and J 6 bases, leaving 12 bases between the germline ends. The V gene's germline CDR1 is SGHRS and CDR2 YFSETQ. The CDR3 has 13 amino acids. CDR3 coding DNA: TGCGCCAGCAGCTGGACGGGGGTCGATGGCTACACCTTC. Protein product: CASSWTGVDGYTF.

The rearrangement uses TRBV2 and TRBJ2-5; 8 bases align to TRBD1. Near its end, the DNA agrees better with TRBJ2-7, so the J call may be wrong. Germline V gene data show CDR1 as SNHLY and CDR2 as FYNNEI. This CDR3 spans 15 amino acids. CDR3 region: CASRPPGGETYEQYF. CDR3 nucleotide sequence: TGTGCCAGCAGACCCCCAGGGGGCGAAACTTACGAGCAGTACTTC.

This clonotype was detected ten times or more. V gene TRBV6-1 combines with J gene TRBJ2-7; D might be TRBD1 (5 bases). CDR1 and CDR2 from the germline V gene are MNHNS and SASEGT. This CDR3 is 14 amino acids long. Trimming shortened V by 0 bases and J by 0 bases, and 6 bases separated the two germline ends. The CDR3: CASSEAGASYEQYF. The CDR3 nucleotides are TGTGCCAGCAGTGAAGCTGGGGCCTCCTACGAGCAGTACTTC.